This TCR beta chain was sequenced in a study of shared clonotypes between healthy human individuals (dated by TCRdb to about 2020). Study-level background: The cohort comprised a couple of women and a few men aged 18 to 49 years. Per donor, three plates each were used for CD4 naive and CD4 memory, two for CD8 naive, and one for CD8 memory. The study deeply sequenced blood TCR repertoires of about 5 healthy adults to estimate repertoire size and the extent of clonotype sharing between individuals. Different laboratories and diverse techniques were used to prepare libraries and sequence TCR repertoires, to increase sequencing depth and limit assay-specific biases. Leukapheresis yielded between about 0.94 and 8.9 billion PBMCs per donor.

Using the deep immunoSEQ assay, TCR CDR3 regions were amplified from genomic DNA by multiplex PCR. Extracted genomic DNA from each cell subset was spread evenly across all wells of several immunoSEQ 96-well plates, with each plate serving as a replicate. For sorted subsets, 200 to 250 ng of genomic DNA, equivalent to tens of thousands of T cell genomes, went into each replicate PCR. The purified libraries were quantified using a Qubit 3.0 fluorometer, sized with a Bioanalyzer 2100, and then quantified again using the KAPA Library Quantification kit. A separate single-read 150-cycle Illumina NextSeq 550 flow cell was used to sequence each immunoSEQ 96-well plate. As for the authors' bioinformatics: Because the immunoSEQ output held only junctional sequences and lacked quality scores, the filtering could not match the filtering applied to full-length reads. To assign V/J genes and CDR3, sequences were annotated against IMGT germline references using PyIR, a Python wrapper for IgBLAST v1.9. Reads were removed for weak V/J assignments (E-value above 1e-6), missing CDR3, stop codons, out-of-frame junctions, or ambiguous translated residues. A V3J clonotype was defined by an identical inferred V gene, J gene, and CDR3 amino acid sequence. Percentage overlap between repertoires was calculated by dividing the number of shared unique clonotypes by the size of the smaller repertoire. Three approaches were used to assess repertoire richness: RTK rarefaction, the Chao1 estimator, and Recon v2.1 estimates of unobserved clonotypes. OLGA was used to compute generation probabilities for all TCRbeta clonotypes that the gDNA method yielded from a handful of donors. In its TCRdb copy, this immuneACCESS table keeps in-frame sequences only and misses some clones. Where compared with another copy, unresolved V genes explain less than half of these, and the others have no known cause. D and trimming come from the DNA, and the V and J calls and clone size come from that table. In this sample the table shows 2 million to 2.5 million clones, 80% to 95% of which occur a single time. The top ten constitute 0.36% of the sample.

Beyond this particular receptor, the publication reports: Across a handful of donors, roughly 5% of naive CD4, around 3.5% of naive CD8, about 2.3% of memory CD4, and 0.4% of memory CD8 clonotypes were shared. Pairwise subsampling indicated that sequencing depth was expected to affect the degree of clonotype sharing among donors. Even with the large sequencing depth, rarefaction of the sorted-subset datasets indicated that sequencing was incomplete. Higher generation probabilities were observed for clonotypes shared by all four sorted-subset donors than for non-shared clonotypes. Sampling was restricted to blood, and TCR repertoires in tissue are likely to differ from TCR repertoires in blood. The small number of donors limited the genetic and exposure-history diversity represented. Naive subsets generally had larger estimated clonotype richness than memory subsets did.

Comments on this clone: No antigen is known for it. Within one base of it there is no much larger clone, and no base qualities were kept.

Including the terminal cysteine and phenylalanine, the CDR3 comprises 13 residues. Left in the record is the CDR3 DNA by itself, 39 bases read in frame from the first base. V is pruned by 4 bases and J by 7 bases, leaving 4 bases of the junction without a gene match. The germline V gene encodes CDR1 SGHTA and CDR2 FQGNSA. Donors were healthy HIV-negative adults with no recently reported acute infections or vaccinations. Every donor was a Caucasian adult living in Nashville, Tennessee, USA. CD4+ T cells were enriched by magnetic negative selection; naive cells were then positively selected on CD45RA, and the negative fraction formed the memory subset. After blood collection by leukapheresis, PBMCs were isolated using Ficoll-Histopaque density gradient centrifugation and then cryopreserved in the vapor phase of liquid nitrogen. Analytical flow cytometry was used to check the purity and quantity of every magnetically sorted T cell population. From each sorted fraction, genomic DNA was isolated and quantified by UV absorbance on a Nanodrop 2000c.

The sample consisted of naive CD4+ T cells from PBMCs. The cell subset or site label here, explained by the study, means: CD45RA+ positively selected. The rearranged chain carries TRBV7-2 and TRBJ1-2, with 9 bases in between that match TRBD1. The receptor was isolated from a man aged 18 to 30 in good health. Some clones in this sample may be carry-over from other donors' samples. In nucleotides, the sequence is TGTGCCAGCAGCTACCGGGACAGGGTTGGCTACACCTTC. Translated, it gives CASSYRDRVGYTF.